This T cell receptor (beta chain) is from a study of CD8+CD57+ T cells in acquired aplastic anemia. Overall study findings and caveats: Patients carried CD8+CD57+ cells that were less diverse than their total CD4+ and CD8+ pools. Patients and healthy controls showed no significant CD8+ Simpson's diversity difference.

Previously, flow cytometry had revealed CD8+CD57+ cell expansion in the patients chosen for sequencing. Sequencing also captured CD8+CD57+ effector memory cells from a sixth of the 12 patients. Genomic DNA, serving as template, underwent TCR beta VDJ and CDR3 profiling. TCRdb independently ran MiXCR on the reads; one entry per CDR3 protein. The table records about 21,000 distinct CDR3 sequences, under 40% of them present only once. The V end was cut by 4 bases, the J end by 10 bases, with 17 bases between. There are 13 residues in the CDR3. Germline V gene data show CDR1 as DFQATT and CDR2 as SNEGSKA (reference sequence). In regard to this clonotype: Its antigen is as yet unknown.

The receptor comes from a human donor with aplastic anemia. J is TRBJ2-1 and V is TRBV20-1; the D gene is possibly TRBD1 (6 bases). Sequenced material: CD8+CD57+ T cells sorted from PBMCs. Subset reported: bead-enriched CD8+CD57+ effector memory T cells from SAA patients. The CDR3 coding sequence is TGCAGTGCTACTCTGGGGGTCGGGACAGAGCAGTTCTTC. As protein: CSATLGVGTEQFF.